A single sample is the source of the 27 T cell receptor beta chains below, sequenced in a study of radiation and T cells in renal cell carcinoma. The time point denotes: baseline pretreatment blood. Described treatment: 15 Gy SBRT to primary tumor, nephrectomy 4 weeks later. The table came from immunoSEQ multiplex PCR; TCRdb's copy has only in-frame clones and leaves some out. The sample consists of some 100,000 clones, over 65% of them appearing once. This material consisted of blood, taken from a patient whose treatment included radiotherapy and nephrectomy. The source is a man aged 55 to 70 with renal cell carcinoma.

This chain connects TRBV19 to TRBJ2-5; 8 nucleotides match TRBD2. V lost 3 bases to trimming and J lost 4 bases; unmatched junction nucleotides: 7. Germline V gene data show CDR1 as LNHDA and CDR2 as SQIVND (reference sequence). The CDR3 loop spans 15 amino acids. The DNA of the CDR3 is TGTGCCAGTAGTATCGTTCCCGGGGGGGGAGAGACCCAGTACTTC. It codes for CASSIVPGGGETQYF.

The V call is TRBV4-2, the J call TRBJ2-1, with 10 bases that match TRBD2. This CDR3 comprises 16 residues. The germline CDR1 and CDR2 sequences are LGHNA and YNFKEQ. Trimming cost V 3 bases and J 9 bases; bases outside gene matches: 11. The CDR3 sequence: CASSQTYASGSGEQFF. For the CDR3, the DNA is TGTGCCAGCAGCCAGACTTACGCTAGCGGGAGTGGTGAGCAGTTCTTC.

The rearrangement uses TRBV10-2 and TRBJ2-7; TRBD2 aligns across 11 bases. The CDR3 loop spans 15 amino acids. V was clipped by 8 bases and J by 7 bases; unmatched bases: 13. Germline CDR1 is WSHSY and CDR2 is SAAADI. CDR3 in DNA: TGCGCCAGCTCTAGGGTACTAGCGGGAGTGGGTGAGCAGTACTTC. It specifies CASSRVLAGVGEQYF.

This clone was counted between two and nine times. The chain is built from TRBV27 and TRBJ1-5; D gene unclear. The CDR3 covers 13 residues. Germline V gene sequence: CDR1 MNHEY, CDR2 SMNVEV (reference sequence). Trimming left V 6 bases short and J 3 bases short, with 9 bases between. CDR3 amino acids: CASRMAYNQPQHF. In DNA form, the CDR3 reads TGTGCCAGCAGGATGGCCTACAATCAGCCCCAGCATTTT.

The genes are TRBV14 and TRBJ1-2; TRBD1 agrees at 7 bases. The junction had 9 bases not matched to a gene; V was cut back by 0 bases and J by 5 bases. Germline CDR1 reads SGHDN; CDR2 reads FVKESK. The CDR3 is 16 amino acids. The CDR3 sequence: CASSQDKNRGDYGYTF. As DNA, the CDR3 is TGTGCCAGCAGCCAAGATAAAAACAGGGGTGATTATGGCTACACCTTC.

The chain uses TRBV5-6 and TRBJ2-7, with TRBD1 matching over 7 bases. CDR3 size: 15 residues. Trimming cost V 4 bases and J 1 base; bases outside gene matches: 8. Germline-derived CDR1 and CDR2 are SGHDT and YYEEEE. CDR3 sequence reads: CASSRQGFLSYEQYF. CDR3 sequence (DNA): TGTGCCAGCAGCCGACAGGGATTTTTGTCCTACGAGCAGTACTTC.

The chain carries TRBV4-3 and TRBJ1-2; D may be TRBD1 (5 bases). The CDR3 runs to 16 residues. Deletions cut 1 base from V and 4 bases from J, with 16 bases between. The germline V gene encodes CDR1 LGHNA and CDR2 YSLEER. The CDR3: CASSQGRGGWVYGYTF. The CDR3 bases are TGCGCCAGCAGCCAAGGCCGGGGGGGTTGGGTCTATGGCTACACCTTC.

The chain has TRBV19 and TRBJ2-5, with D tentatively TRBD1 or TRBD2 (5 bases each). The CDR3 covers 13 residues. V dropped 9 bases and J dropped 5 bases, with 16 bases sitting between them. Germline V gene sequence: CDR1 LNHDA, CDR2 SQIVND (reference sequence). In DNA form, the CDR3 reads TGTGCCAGCCGGGACCGCAACGGGGAGACCCAGTACTTC. It specifies CASRDRNGETQYF.

The chain recombines TRBV29-1 with TRBJ1-1; D is undetermined. Germline values: CDR1 SQVTM, CDR2 ANQGSEA. The CDR3 extends over 11 amino acids. Trimming stripped 3 bases from V and 9 bases from J, with 11 bases between. The CDR3 nucleotides read TGCAGCGTTGAGGATTCAGGTAAAGCTTTCTTT. Its protein is CSVEDSGKAFF.

This clone appeared a few times. This rearrangement joins TRBV28 to TRBJ2-1, with 9 bases fitting TRBD2. Per the germline V gene, CDR1 is MDHEN and CDR2 is SYDVKM. This CDR3 is built from 14 residues. Germline trimming cut 6 bases from V and 7 bases from J; bases unmatched to any gene: 7. The CDR3 DNA sequence: TGTGCCAGCAGCTTAGCGGGAGATCGGAATGAGCAGTTCTTC. Residues: CASSLAGDRNEQFF.

In this sample, this clone turned up a few times. The rearrangement joins TRBV30 to TRBJ2-2, with TRBD2 as a possible D gene (6 bases). The CDR3 is 12 amino acids. Trimming stripped 4 bases from V and 5 bases from J, with 8 bases between. CDR1 is GTSNPN and CDR2 is SVGIG in the germline V gene (reference sequence). The DNA for the CDR3 is TGTGCCTGGACAGGAGGGACCGGGGAGCTGTTTTTT. Translating gives CAWTGGTGELFF.

The rearrangement joins TRBV4-2 to TRBJ2-2; 14 bases are shared with TRBD2. The trim removed 1 base at V and 4 bases at J, leaving 8 bases unmatched. This CDR3 is 19 amino acids long. CDR1 is LGHNA and CDR2 is YNFKEQ in the germline V gene. The CDR3 region has the DNA TGTGCCAGCAGCCAAGCGCTAAGACTAGCGGGAGGGTTCACCGGGGAGCTGTTTTTT. This sequence encodes CASSQALRLAGGFTGELFF.

The V call is TRBV28, the J call TRBJ2-7, with D maybe TRBD1 (7 bases). V gave up 9 bases and J gave up 4 bases, with 31 bases separating them. This CDR3 has 18 amino acids. Germline V gene lookup returns CDR1 MDHEN and CDR2 SYDVKM. The CDR3 sequence is CAREGQLVLTVLGYEQYF. DNA for the CDR3: TGTGCCAGGGAGGGACAGCTCGTCTTAACGGTCTTGGGTTACGAGCAGTACTTC.

V is TRBV2 and J is TRBJ1-4; TRBD1 matches at 9 bases. The CDR3 runs to 14 residues. Per the germline V gene, CDR1 is SNHLY and CDR2 is FYNNEI. Trimming took 5 bases from V and 2 from J; bases not matched to a gene: 0. This chain's CDR3 is CASSTGGTNEKLFF. The CDR3 region has the DNA TGTGCCAGCAGTACAGGGGGCACTAATGAAAAACTGTTTTTT.

The rearrangement links TRBV27 to TRBJ1-1; D unresolved. V lost 7 bases and J 0 bases, leaving 12 bases between the germline ends. CDR3 size: 14 residues. The germline V gene encodes CDR1 MNHEY and CDR2 SMNVEV (reference sequence). The CDR3 sequence is CASTRSGVNTEAFF. CDR3 nucleotides: TGTGCCAGCACCCGCAGTGGGGTGAACACTGAAGCTTTCTTT.

The chain joins TRBV9 to TRBJ2-3; perhaps TRBD2 as D (5 bases). Deletions cut 2 bases from V and 1 base from J, with 11 bases between. This CDR3 has 15 residues. Germline-derived CDR1 and CDR2 are SGDLS and YYNGEE. The DNA for the CDR3 is TGTGCCAGCAGCGTGGAGGAGCTCCGCACAGATACGCAGTATTTT. It is translated as CASSVEELRTDTQYF.

The V gene is TRBV18, the J gene TRBJ2-7, with 7 bases matching TRBD2. The CDR3 sequence is 17 residues long. CDR1 is KGHSH, CDR2 LQKENI, per germline. V lost 0 bases, J lost 0 bases, and 8 bases stayed unmatched. The CDR3 sequence is CASSPPGLLAYSYEQYF. DNA for the CDR3: TGTGCCAGCTCACCACCGGGATTACTAGCGTACTCCTACGAGCAGTACTTC.

The chain combines TRBV5-1 with TRBJ1-5, with 9 bases aligning to TRBD1. The germline V gene has CDR1 SGHRS and CDR2 YFSETQ. This CDR3 region has 13 residues. V shed 4 bases and J 7 bases; nucleotides not matched to a gene: 3. The CDR3 sequence: CASSLQGAQPQHF. In DNA form, the CDR3 reads TGCGCCAGCAGCCTACAGGGGGCACAGCCCCAGCATTTT.

The chain couples TRBV7-6 to TRBJ2-7, with D hard to call. V was pared by 2 bases and J by 3 bases, with 14 bases between. The CDR3 contains 15 residues. Per germline, CDR1 SGHVS and CDR2 FNYEAQ. CDR3 coding DNA: TGTGCCAGCAGCTTATCGCAAGCAGGCTACTACGAGCAGTACTTC. As protein: CASSLSQAGYYEQYF.

This chain connects TRBV10-3 to TRBJ2-3; 8 nucleotides agree with TRBD2. J was trimmed by 6 bases and V by 6 bases; bases with no gene match: 8. The CDR3 totals 14 residues. Germline CDR1 ENHRY, CDR2 SYGVKD. The CDR3: CAIRHSGNMDTQYF. In DNA, the CDR3 is TGTGCCATCAGACATAGCGGGAATATGGATACGCAGTATTTT.

The chain combines TRBV28 with TRBJ2-7; no firm D call. Germline loops: CDR1 MDHEN, CDR2 SYDVKM. V was clipped by 7 bases and J by 1 base, with 17 bases between them. This CDR3 spans 15 amino acids. The CDR3 region is CASTLLGTASYEQYF. The CDR3 DNA is TGTGCCAGCACCCTTTTAGGCACCGCTTCCTACGAGCAGTACTTC.

The sample holds a few counts of this clone. The rearrangement uses TRBV6-5 and TRBJ1-4, with D possibly TRBD1 on 5 matching bases. In germline, CDR1 is MNHEY, CDR2 SVGAGI. The CDR3 is 14 amino acids. V shed 5 bases and J shed 7 bases, with 14 bases lying between them. The CDR3 loop is CASSDWDGVEKLFF. The CDR3 DNA is TGTGCCAGCAGTGACTGGGACGGCGTTGAAAAACTGTTTTTT.

The CDR3 DNA reads TGTGCCAGCAGTGACGGGCTGGGACTAGCGTCAGATACGCAGTATTTT. Translated, it gives CASSDGLGLASDTQYF. The chain combines TRBV6-1 with TRBJ2-3, with TRBD2 identical over 10 bases. Germline V lookup: CDR1 MNHNS, CDR2 SASEGT. This CDR3 region has 16 residues. With 3 bases clipped from V and 4 bases from J, the junction kept 7 bases outside the gene matches.

The chain combines TRBV5-1 with TRBJ2-2; 11 bases align to TRBD1. The CDR3 is 16 amino acids. V shed 2 bases, J shed 4 bases, and the junction held 4 bases outside the gene matches. CDR1 SGHRS and CDR2 YFSETQ come from the germline V gene. Here the CDR3 reads CASSFGQGAGTGELFF. DNA for the CDR3: TGCGCCAGCAGCTTTGGACAGGGGGCGGGCACCGGGGAGCTGTTTTTT. The whole variable domain, filled in from reference TRBV5-1 and TRBJ2-2, reads KAGVTQTPRYLIKTRGQQVTLSCSPISGHRSVSWYQQTPGQGLQFLFEYFSETQRNKGNFPGRFSGRQFSNSRSEMNVSTLELGDSALYLCASSFGQGAGTGELFFGEGSRLTVL.

The V and J genes are TRBV29-1 and TRBJ1-2, with a possible D match to TRBD1 (5 bases). Trimming pared 2 bases from V and 5 bases from J, leaving 24 bases between. The CDR3 extends over 17 amino acids. Germline V gene lookup returns CDR1 SQVTM and CDR2 ANQGSEA. The CDR3 protein is CSVEYMGTDALRYGYTF. The CDR3 nucleotides are TGCAGCGTTGAATATATGGGGACCGATGCTCTCCGGTATGGCTACACCTTC. The full variable domain, in which reference TRBV29-1 and TRBJ1-2 provide the parts outside the CDR3, is SAVISQKPSRDICQRGTSLTIQCQVDSQVTMMFWYRQQPGQSLTLIATANQGSEATYESGFVIDKFPISRPNLTFSTLTVSNMSPEDSSIYLCSVEYMGTDALRYGYTFGSGTRLTVV.

The chain links TRBV9 to TRBJ1-1; 12 bases align to TRBD1. V lost 3 bases, J lost 4 bases, and 13 bases stayed unmatched. The CDR3 is 18 residues long. Per the germline V gene, CDR1 is SGDLS and CDR2 is YYNGEE. The CDR3: CASSALGTGGNVGTEAFF. The CDR3 nucleotides are TGTGCCAGCAGCGCACTAGGGACAGGGGGCAATGTAGGCACTGAAGCTTTCTTT. The entire variable domain, with the rest obtained from reference TRBV9 and TRBJ1-1, is as follows: DSGVTQTPKHLITATGQRVTLRCSPRSGDLSVYWYQQSLDQGLQFLIQYYNGEERAKGNILERFSAQQFPDLHSELNLSSLELGDSALYFCASSALGTGGNVGTEAFFGQGTRLTVV.

The J gene is TRBJ2-7, the V gene TRBV18; 8 bases agree with TRBD1. This CDR3 has 16 residues. J lost 6 bases, V lost 2 bases, and 12 bases had no gene match. Per the germline V gene, CDR1 is KGHSH and CDR2 is LQKENI. Here the CDR3 DNA reads TGTGCCAGCTCACCAGCTAGACAGGGGACGTCTTCCGAGCAGTACTTC. It encodes CASSPARQGTSSEQYF.